These T cell receptor beta chains were read from a single sample in a study of blood T cell repertoires in COVID-19. This table comes from immunoSEQ multiplex PCR, and its TCRdb copy is limited to in-frame clones, with some not included. Found here are about 390,000 clones, around 87% of them singletons; the top ten hold about 2%. Sequenced input: peripheral blood. These receptors originate from an older woman with COVID-19, enrolled during active disease. CDR3s include the opening cysteine and the closing phenylalanine or tryptophan. D genes are given only for firm matches. Rows may omit the clone size; those that give it use once, few, many or a size class.

DNA: TGTGCCAGTAGTATTACGAGCTCTGGAAACACCATATATTTT
CDR3: CASSITSSGNTIYF
V: TRBV19
D: .
J: TRBJ1-3
size: .

DNA: TGTGCCAGCAGCATACAGCAGAACACTGAAGCTTTCTTT
CDR3: CASSIQQNTEAFF
V: TRBV11-2
D: .
J: TRBJ1-1
size: once

DNA: TGTGCCAGCGGACTGCGCTACGAGCAGTACTTC
CDR3: CASGLRYEQYF
V: TRBV6-5
D: .
J: TRBJ2-7
size: .

DNA: TGTGCCAGCAGCCCAGGGGGGTCCAGCTCCTACAATGAGCAGTTCTTC
CDR3: CASSPGGSSSYNEQFF
V: TRBV7-9
D: .
J: TRBJ2-1
size: .

DNA: TGTGCCAGCACCCCCGGGACAGGGCAAAAACTGTTTTTT
CDR3: CASTPGTGQKLFF
V: TRBV7-9
D: TRBD1
J: TRBJ1-4
size: .

DNA: TGCGCCAGCAGCTTGTGGGCGGGGGCCTCGGACACTGAAGCTTTCTTT
CDR3: CASSLWAGASDTEAFF
V: TRBV5-1
D: .
J: TRBJ1-1
size: .

DNA: TGTGCCATCCACCTCGAGTCTAGCTATGGCTACACCTTC
CDR3: CAIHLESSYGYTF
V: TRBV6-5
D: .
J: TRBJ1-2
size: few

DNA: TGTGCCAGCTCCCCGGGAGGGAACACTGAAGCTTTCTTT
CDR3: CASSPGGNTEAFF
V: TRBV18
D: .
J: TRBJ1-1
size: few

DNA: TGTGCCAGCAGCTTGGGCGCCATCTACAATGAGCAGTTCTTC
CDR3: CASSLGAIYNEQFF
V: TRBV5-4
D: .
J: TRBJ2-1
size: .

DNA: TGCGCCAGCAGTTTTGGACAGGGTCGGGGCTACGAGCAGTACTTC
CDR3: CASSFGQGRGYEQYF
V: TRBV5-1
D: TRBD1
J: TRBJ2-7
size: .

DNA: TGTGCCAGACAGGGGGCAGTGGGCTATGGCTACACCTTC
CDR3: CARQGAVGYGYTF
V: TRBV24-1
D: TRBD1
J: TRBJ1-2
size: .

DNA: TGTGCCAGCAAGGAGGTCCTGGGACAGGGCACCTACGAGCAGTACTTC
CDR3: CASKEVLGQGTYEQYF
V: TRBV2
D: TRBD1
J: TRBJ2-7
size: .

DNA: TGTGCCAGTAGACCCCCCGAACAGAGCAATCAGCCCCAGCATTTT
CDR3: CASRPPEQSNQPQHF
V: TRBV19
D: .
J: TRBJ1-5
size: .

DNA: TGTGCCTGTGAGCTGCCCGTGATCTCCTACAATGAGCAGTTCTTC
CDR3: CACELPVISYNEQFF
V: TRBV30
D: .
J: TRBJ2-1
size: once

DNA: TGCGCCAGCAGCCAAGCAGGGGCGCTGTTTTTT
CDR3: CASSQAGALFF
V: TRBV4-1
D: .
J: TRBJ1-4
size: .

DNA: TGTGCCAGCTCATACACAGGGGTAGGCGAGACCCAGTACTTC
CDR3: CASSYTGVGETQYF
V: TRBV18
D: TRBD1
J: TRBJ2-5
size: .

DNA: TGTGCCAGCAGCCCCCGGAGCGGGGGGGCGACAAGCACAGATACGCAGTATTTT
CDR3: CASSPRSGGATSTDTQYF
V: TRBV3-1/TRBV3-2
D: TRBD2
J: TRBJ2-3
size: .

DNA: TGTGCCAGCAGTTACCAAGGGCCGGGGACCGGGGAGCTGTTTTTT
CDR3: CASSYQGPGTGELFF
V: TRBV6-5
D: .
J: TRBJ2-2
size: .

DNA: TGTGCCAGCAGCGCGATTACAGGGTCCGACGTCGGAGCTTTCTTT
CDR3: CASSAITGSDVGAFF
V: TRBV9
D: .
J: TRBJ1-1
size: .

DNA: TGTGCCAGCAGTGTGAGGACAGGGGACACTGAAGCTTTCTTT
CDR3: CASSVRTGDTEAFF
V: TRBV2
D: TRBD1
J: TRBJ1-1
size: .

DNA: TGTGCCAGCTCCGAAGGACAACTGTACGAGCAGTACTTC
CDR3: CASSEGQLYEQYF
V: TRBV2
D: .
J: TRBJ2-7
size: few

DNA: TGTGCCAGCAGCTCAACAAGTTCAGGGGTTATTGAAGCTTTCTTT
CDR3: CASSSTSSGVIEAFF
V: TRBV5-6
D: .
J: TRBJ1-1
size: .

DNA: TGCGCCAGCACCGCCGGGACAGGGTCCAACGAGCAGTACTTC
CDR3: CASTAGTGSNEQYF
V: TRBV5-1
D: TRBD1
J: TRBJ2-7
size: .

DNA: TGTGCCACCAGTGATCCCTCACAGGGGTGGAACAATGAGCAGTTCTTC
CDR3: CATSDPSQGWNNEQFF
V: TRBV24-1
D: TRBD1
J: TRBJ2-1
size: .

DNA: TGTGCCAGTAGTATAGGCCAGGGGGGCTATGGCTACACCTTC
CDR3: CASSIGQGGYGYTF
V: TRBV19
D: TRBD1
J: TRBJ1-2
size: .

DNA: TGTGCCAGCAGCTTCGCAGGGGCCATTAATGAAAAACTGTTTTTT
CDR3: CASSFAGAINEKLFF
V: TRBV5-5
D: .
J: TRBJ1-4
size: .

DNA: TGTGCCAGCAGCCCTGAAGGGGGGGCAAATTCACCCCTCCACTTT
CDR3: CASSPEGGANSPLHF
V: TRBV3-1/TRBV3-2
D: .
J: TRBJ1-6
size: .

DNA: TGTGCCAGCAGTTTCACGACAGGGACTAACTATGGCTACACCTTC
CDR3: CASSFTTGTNYGYTF
V: TRBV6-5
D: TRBD1
J: TRBJ1-2
size: .

DNA: TGCGCCAGCAGCTTGATGGGACAGGGGGCCTATGGCTACACCTTC
CDR3: CASSLMGQGAYGYTF
V: TRBV5-1
D: TRBD1
J: TRBJ1-2
size: .

DNA: TGTGCCAGCTCACCACCTGTAAGGGAGGCCGCTTTCTTT
CDR3: CASSPPVREAAFF
V: TRBV18
D: .
J: TRBJ1-1
size: .

DNA: TGTGCCAGCAGCCCCGGGTCTTGGGGGGACTATGGCTACACCTTC
CDR3: CASSPGSWGDYGYTF
V: TRBV7-3
D: .
J: TRBJ1-2
size: .

DNA: TGCGCCAGCAGCTTGGGACAGGGGGCCCAAGGGTATGGCTACACCTTC
CDR3: CASSLGQGAQGYGYTF
V: TRBV5-1
D: TRBD1
J: TRBJ1-2
size: .

DNA: TGCGCCAGCAGCTATCAGGGGCCGGGTCGCGAGCAGTACTTC
CDR3: CASSYQGPGREQYF
V: TRBV5-1
D: .
J: TRBJ2-7
size: .